A few counts support the clone carrying this T cell receptor (beta chain). The antigen is undetermined. This sample was taken from a study of T cells after yellow fever vaccination. In making TCR cDNA, 5'RACE template switching added a universal primer site and UMIs to it. MiXCR, run by TCRdb on the 5' RACE reads, gives a single entry per CDR3 protein. Here the sample spans under 350,000 distinct CDR3 sequences, 4.1% being singletons. General study findings and limits: Overall, a small share of clonotypes was seen in both CD4 and CD8 compartments. At around 96% for CD4 and 88% for CD8, most primary-vaccination clones showed up again after the booster.

This CDR3 comprises 16 residues. Per germline, CDR1 SGHTA and CDR2 FQGNSA. The V gene end was trimmed by 5 bases and the J gene end by 5 bases; junction bases not matched to a gene: 13. This TCR was sampled from a man younger than 35 who received the YFV17D yellow fever vaccine. Specimen: PBMCs, collected 5 days after the yellow fever booster vaccination. The chain carries TRBV7-2 and TRBJ2-5, with 8 bases matching TRBD1. DNA of the CDR3: TGTGCCAGCAGCCCCCATGGACAGGGCTGGGGGGAGACCCAGTACTTC. Its protein is CASSPHGQGWGETQYF. The full variable domain, its missing parts supplied by reference TRBV7-2 and TRBJ2-5, is GAGVSQSPSNKVTEKGKDVELRCDPISGHTALYWYRQSLGQGLEFLIYFQGNSAPDKSGLPSDRFSAERTGGSVSTLTIQRTQQEDSAVYLCASSPHGQGWGETQYFGPGTRLLVL.